Listed below are T cell receptor beta chains from one sample, sequenced in a study of control samples from healthy donors and cancer patients. Profiled with immunoSEQ multiplex PCR; TCRdb holds only in-frame clones, not every one. The repertoire holds around 140,000 clones, approximately 94% seen once, with about 5.8% in the top ten. Source material: blood. The receptors derive from a man younger than 35 in good health. The conserved cysteine and the conserved F or W are not part of the CDR3 here. The order of the fields is J gene, D gene, clone size, V gene, CDR3 protein. D genes are given only for firm matches. Clone size is shown for a subset of rows, as once, few, many or a class of expanded clone.

j_call: TRBJ2-2; d_call: TRBD1; clone_size: once; v_call: TRBV7-2; cdr3_aa: ASSLDRGRAGELF
j_call: TRBJ1-5; d_call: NA; clone_size: NA; v_call: TRBV27; cdr3_aa: ASGPKPQH
j_call: TRBJ2-7; d_call: NA; clone_size: NA; v_call: TRBV5-4; cdr3_aa: ASSLRGTGPYEQY
j_call: TRBJ1-3; d_call: NA; clone_size: NA; v_call: TRBV5-4; cdr3_aa: ASSLDRGNTIY
j_call: TRBJ1-6; d_call: NA; clone_size: NA; v_call: TRBV19; cdr3_aa: ASHQGLGNSPLH
j_call: TRBJ2-2; d_call: NA; clone_size: NA; v_call: TRBV24-1; cdr3_aa: ATRGPGDTGELF
j_call: TRBJ1-2; d_call: TRBD1; clone_size: NA; v_call: TRBV5-6; cdr3_aa: ASSLERTGGEGYT
j_call: TRBJ1-1; d_call: TRBD1; clone_size: once; v_call: TRBV4-3; cdr3_aa: ASSHRGDRGAF
j_call: TRBJ1-2; d_call: NA; clone_size: once; v_call: TRBV29-1; cdr3_aa: SVVPWRGRLADYGYT
j_call: TRBJ1-1; d_call: NA; clone_size: NA; v_call: TRBV7-8; cdr3_aa: ASSVTEPTEAF
j_call: TRBJ1-1; d_call: NA; clone_size: NA; v_call: TRBV2; cdr3_aa: ASSEGTGITEAF
j_call: TRBJ1-3; d_call: NA; clone_size: NA; v_call: TRBV6-6; cdr3_aa: ASSSLGTLAGNTIY
j_call: TRBJ1-2; d_call: TRBD1; clone_size: NA; v_call: TRBV25-1; cdr3_aa: ASSTGTGILNYGYT
j_call: TRBJ1-2; d_call: TRBD1; clone_size: once; v_call: TRBV12-3/TRBV12-4; cdr3_aa: ASSGTGAYGYT
j_call: TRBJ1-4; d_call: TRBD1; clone_size: NA; v_call: TRBV27; cdr3_aa: ASSPYQGRDRWNIRPSEKLF
j_call: TRBJ1-6; d_call: TRBD1; clone_size: NA; v_call: TRBV28; cdr3_aa: ASSPDRAENSPLH
j_call: TRBJ1-5; d_call: NA; clone_size: NA; v_call: TRBV5-8; cdr3_aa: ASSFQGIGNQPQH
j_call: TRBJ1-4; d_call: NA; clone_size: NA; v_call: TRBV12-5; cdr3_aa: ASGLPGSNEKLF
j_call: TRBJ1-2; d_call: NA; clone_size: NA; v_call: TRBV7-9; cdr3_aa: ASSPSSTSNYGYT
j_call: TRBJ1-5; d_call: NA; clone_size: NA; v_call: TRBV5-4; cdr3_aa: ASSLGGAMQPQH
j_call: TRBJ2-5; d_call: NA; clone_size: NA; v_call: TRBV7-3; cdr3_aa: ASSLGLISGKETQY
j_call: TRBJ1-1; d_call: NA; clone_size: NA; v_call: TRBV3-1/TRBV3-2; cdr3_aa: ASSQFIGSEAF
j_call: TRBJ1-4; d_call: TRBD1; clone_size: once; v_call: TRBV10-3; cdr3_aa: AISEGQGKDEKLF
j_call: TRBJ1-2; d_call: NA; clone_size: once; v_call: TRBV6-6; cdr3_aa: ASSYSLTAWGTYT
j_call: TRBJ1-1; d_call: TRBD1; clone_size: NA; v_call: TRBV27; cdr3_aa: ASSLQGRRTEAF
j_call: TRBJ2-1; d_call: NA; clone_size: NA; v_call: TRBV6-1; cdr3_aa: ASSEAQGPKTHEQF
j_call: TRBJ2-7; d_call: NA; clone_size: NA; v_call: TRBV7-8; cdr3_aa: ASSFGGRGFYEQY
j_call: TRBJ2-7; d_call: NA; clone_size: NA; v_call: TRBV9; cdr3_aa: ASSVGSGARREQY
j_call: TRBJ1-3; d_call: NA; clone_size: NA; v_call: TRBV7-2; cdr3_aa: ASSLEGGNTIY
j_call: TRBJ2-3; d_call: NA; clone_size: NA; v_call: TRBV7-3; cdr3_aa: ASSFGADTQY
j_call: TRBJ2-5; d_call: TRBD2; clone_size: NA; v_call: TRBV7-9; cdr3_aa: ASSLTGGGRTETQY
j_call: TRBJ1-4; d_call: TRBD1; clone_size: NA; v_call: TRBV5-5; cdr3_aa: ASSLISLQGPKLF
j_call: TRBJ2-1; d_call: TRBD1; clone_size: NA; v_call: TRBV19; cdr3_aa: ASSTGTGPGEQF
j_call: TRBJ1-3; d_call: NA; clone_size: NA; v_call: TRBV10-3; cdr3_aa: AISESRSNSGNTIY
j_call: TRBJ1-6; d_call: NA; clone_size: NA; v_call: TRBV3-1/TRBV3-2; cdr3_aa: ASSNRARNSPLH
j_call: TRBJ1-1; d_call: NA; clone_size: NA; v_call: TRBV27; cdr3_aa: ASSLSGATEAF
j_call: TRBJ2-1; d_call: NA; clone_size: NA; v_call: TRBV28; cdr3_aa: ASSSTAGGRYNEQF